These 5 T cell receptor beta chains were all obtained from the same sample, sequenced in a study of blood T cells in healthy people across ages. Primed by a sample-barcoded 5' primer and a J-beta primer mix, a second PCR proceeded for about 7 to 12 cycles. TCRdb used MiXCR to reprocess the 5' RACE reads, holding one entry per CDR3 protein. The data contain approximately 1,000,000 distinct CDR3 sequences, roughly two fifths of them seen just once; the ten biggest clones take up about 12%. Sequenced input: blood. The origin of the receptors is a man aged 18 to 30 in good health.

The V and J genes are TRBV27 and TRBJ2-3, with 13 bases that match TRBD2. The V and J ends lost 5 bases and 2 bases, in that order; junction bases with no gene match: 4. The CDR3 totals 16 residues. CDR1 is MNHEY, CDR2 SMNVEV, per germline (reference sequence). Written as DNA, the CDR3 is TGTGCCAGCAGTGCGGGACTAGCGGGATTCACAGATACGCAGTATTTT. Translated, it gives CASSAGLAGFTDTQYF.

The chain uses TRBV6-2 or TRBV6-3 and TRBJ1-4, with TRBD1 identical over 7 bases. V lost 6 bases, J lost 5 bases, and 3 bases stayed unmatched. Germline CDR1 and CDR2: MNHEY and SVGEGT. The CDR3 loop spans 13 amino acids. CDR3 in DNA: TGTGCCAGCAGCCAGACAGGGAATGAAAAACTGTTTTTT. It specifies CASSQTGNEKLFF.

This clonotype came up a few times. V is TRBV6-1 and J is TRBJ1-2; D not resolved. CDR1 and CDR2 (germline): MNHNS, SASEGT. V gave up 6 bases and J gave up 0 bases, with 20 bases separating them. The CDR3 extends over 17 amino acids. CDR3 sequence (DNA): TGTGCCAGCAGGCCGGGCTCAACCTTCGTAGCTAACTATGGCTACACCTTC. Translation: CASRPGSTFVANYGYTF.

The chain is built from TRBV20-1 and TRBJ2-1; 8 bases map to TRBD2. The CDR3 spans 14 residues. Trimming took 5 bases from V and 9 from J; bases not matched to a gene: 12. From germline, CDR1 is DFQATT and CDR2 SNEGSKA (reference sequence). For the CDR3, the DNA is TGCAGTGCTCCCGTTGGACTAGCTCGGAGTGAGCAGTTCTTC. Encoded protein: CSAPVGLARSEQFF.

This clonotype showed up just a few times. The chain links TRBV20-1 to TRBJ2-1, with 9 nucleotides matching TRBD1. The CDR3 runs to 15 residues. The junction had 5 bases not matched to a gene; V was cut back by 1 base and J by 4 bases. Germline V CDR1 and CDR2: DFQATT, SNEGSKA (reference sequence). This chain's CDR3 is CSARGGTGTYNEQFF. Written as DNA, the CDR3 is TGCAGTGCTAGAGGGGGGACAGGGACTTACAATGAGCAGTTCTTC.